This T cell receptor beta chain appears in the sequencing data of a study of blood T cell repertoires in COVID-19. Study background: The samples span acute and convalescent COVID-19 from the United States, Italy and Spain. The cDNA or gDNA used as material had been derived from T cells, B-cell-depleted T cells, or PBMCs.

Germline CDR1 is SNHLY and CDR2 is FYNNEI. With V trimmed by 11 bases and J by 4 bases, 3 bases remained unmatched. This CDR3 has 12 amino acids. In the study's own analysis: It was from reference gene primer amplification that nucleated cell counts were estimated. Clones were read by immunoSEQ multiplex PCR, and TCRdb kept only the in-frame ones, dropping some. The DNA gave D and trimming, while V, J and clone size come from that table. The profile covers roughly 60,000 clones, with roughly 87% appearing a single time and about a tenth taken by the ten largest. The specimen was peripheral blood. The receptor was derived from a human donor with acute or convalescent COVID-19. The donor label of this sample is uncertain. The chain uses TRBV2 and TRBJ2-5; 11 bases align to TRBD1. The CDR3 sequence is CAGGTGGETQYF. CDR3 DNA: TGTGCCGGGGGGACAGGGGGAGAGACCCAGTACTTC.